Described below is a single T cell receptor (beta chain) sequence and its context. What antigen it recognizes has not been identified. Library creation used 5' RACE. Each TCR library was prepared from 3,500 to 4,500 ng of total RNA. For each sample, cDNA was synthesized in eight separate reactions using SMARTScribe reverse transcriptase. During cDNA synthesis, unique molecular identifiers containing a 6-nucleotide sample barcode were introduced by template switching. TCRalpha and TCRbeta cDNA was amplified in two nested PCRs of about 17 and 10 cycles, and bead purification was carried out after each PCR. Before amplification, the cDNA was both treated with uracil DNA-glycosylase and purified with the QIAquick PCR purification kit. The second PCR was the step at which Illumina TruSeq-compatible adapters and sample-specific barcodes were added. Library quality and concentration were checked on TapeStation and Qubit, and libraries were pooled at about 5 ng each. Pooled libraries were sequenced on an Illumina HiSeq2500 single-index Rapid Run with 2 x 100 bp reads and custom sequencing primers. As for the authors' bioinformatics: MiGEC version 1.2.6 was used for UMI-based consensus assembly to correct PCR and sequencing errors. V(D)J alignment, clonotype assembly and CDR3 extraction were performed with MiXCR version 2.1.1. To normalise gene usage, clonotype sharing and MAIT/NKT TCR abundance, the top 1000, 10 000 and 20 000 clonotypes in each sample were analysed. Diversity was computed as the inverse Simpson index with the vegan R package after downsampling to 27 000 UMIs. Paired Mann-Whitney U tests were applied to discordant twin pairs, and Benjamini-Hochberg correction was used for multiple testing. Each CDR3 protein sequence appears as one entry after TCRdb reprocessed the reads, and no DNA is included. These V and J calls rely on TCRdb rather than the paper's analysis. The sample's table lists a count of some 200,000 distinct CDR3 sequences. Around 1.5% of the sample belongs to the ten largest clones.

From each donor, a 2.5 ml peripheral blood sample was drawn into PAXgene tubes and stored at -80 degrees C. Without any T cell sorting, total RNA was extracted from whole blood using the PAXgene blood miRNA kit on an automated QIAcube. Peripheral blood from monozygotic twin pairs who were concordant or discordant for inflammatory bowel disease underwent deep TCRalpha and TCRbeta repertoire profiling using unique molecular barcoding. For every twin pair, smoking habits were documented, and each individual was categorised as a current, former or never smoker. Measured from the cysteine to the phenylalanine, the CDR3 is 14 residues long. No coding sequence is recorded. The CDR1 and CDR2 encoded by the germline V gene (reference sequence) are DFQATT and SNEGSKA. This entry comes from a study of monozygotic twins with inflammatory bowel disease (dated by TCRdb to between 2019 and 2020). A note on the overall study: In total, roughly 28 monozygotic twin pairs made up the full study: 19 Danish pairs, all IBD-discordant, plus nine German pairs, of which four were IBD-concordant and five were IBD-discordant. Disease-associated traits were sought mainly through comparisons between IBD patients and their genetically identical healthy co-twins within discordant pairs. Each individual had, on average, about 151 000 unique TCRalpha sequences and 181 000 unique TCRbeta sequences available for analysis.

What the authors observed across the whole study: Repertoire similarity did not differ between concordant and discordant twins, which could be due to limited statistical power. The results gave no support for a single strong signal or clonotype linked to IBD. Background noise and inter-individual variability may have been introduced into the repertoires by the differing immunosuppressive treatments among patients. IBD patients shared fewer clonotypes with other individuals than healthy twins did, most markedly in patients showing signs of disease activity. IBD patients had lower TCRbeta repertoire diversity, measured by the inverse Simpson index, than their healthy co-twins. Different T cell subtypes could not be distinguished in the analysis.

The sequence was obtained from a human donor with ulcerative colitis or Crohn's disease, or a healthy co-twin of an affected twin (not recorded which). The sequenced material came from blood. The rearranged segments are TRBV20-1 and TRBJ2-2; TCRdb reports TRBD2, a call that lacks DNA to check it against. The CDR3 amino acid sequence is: CSVPGLASTGELFF.